A single sample is the source of the 32 T cell receptor beta chains below, sequenced in a study of cytomegalovirus exposure and HLA in healthy donors. The PCR made use of 60 Vbeta and 13 Jbeta primers. Libraries were prepared by immunoSEQ multiplex PCR; TCRdb keeps only in-frame clonotypes and omits some of them. The sample consists of roughly 190,000 clones, under 80% of them appearing once. The source material was PBMCs. The receptors here all came from a man between 25 and 39 years old in good health and CMV-seropositive.

V usage is TRBV2 and J usage is TRBJ1-3, with 7 bases identical to TRBD1. The germline gives CDR1 SNHLY, CDR2 FYNNEI. The V segment lost 6 bases and the J segment 2 bases; nucleotides outside the gene matches: 4. This CDR3 contains 14 residues. CDR3 in amino acids: CASRYRGAGNTIYF. In nucleotides, the CDR3 is TGTGCCAGCAGATACAGGGGCGCTGGAAACACCATATATTTT.

This clone was counted once. This chain joins TRBV6-1 and TRBJ2-7, with 10 bases fitting TRBD1. The length of the CDR3 is 13 residues. With 10 bases clipped from V and 1 base from J, the junction kept 4 bases outside the gene matches. In germline, CDR1 is MNHNS, CDR2 SASEGT. The CDR3 loop reads CATRQGASYEQYF. DNA of the CDR3: TGTGCCACCCGACAGGGGGCATCCTACGAGCAGTACTTC.

The CDR3 region is CASSYVGVGHTEAFF. The CDR3 nucleotides read TGTGCCAGCAGTTACGTCGGGGTTGGGCACACTGAAGCTTTCTTT. The chain couples TRBV6-5 to TRBJ1-1, with D unresolved. The CDR3 has 15 residues. Germline CDR1 MNHEY, CDR2 SVGAGI. V lost 2 bases and J 3 bases, leaving 13 bases between the germline ends.

The rearrangement joins TRBV27 to TRBJ2-2; 9 bases are shared with TRBD2. The V gene's germline CDR1 is MNHEY and CDR2 SMNVEV (reference sequence). V lost 6 bases, J lost 0 bases, and 11 bases stayed unmatched. The CDR3 is 18 amino acids. The CDR3 spells CASSKAITSGSNTGELFF. CDR3 coding DNA: TGTGCCAGCAGCAAGGCAATAACTAGCGGGTCGAACACCGGGGAGCTGTTTTTT.

V usage is TRBV4-3 and J usage is TRBJ2-1; D is unclear. V was cut by 2 bases and J by 2 bases, with 10 bases left in between. Germline CDR1 and CDR2: LGHNA and YSLEER. The CDR3 runs 15 residues. The DNA of the CDR3 is TGCGCCAGCAGCCAAAAGTATCCTACCTACAATGAGCAGTTCTTC. It specifies CASSQKYPTYNEQFF.

The rearrangement joins TRBV6-1 to TRBJ2-6, with a weak D call TRBD1 (5 bases). Germline CDR1 reads MNHNS; CDR2 reads SASEGT. The CDR3 runs to 15 residues. Trimming pared 3 bases from V and 2 bases from J, leaving 8 bases between. This CDR3 is CASSDVGAGANVLTF. The CDR3 DNA reads as TGTGCCAGCAGTGATGTAGGGGCTGGGGCCAACGTCCTGACTTTC.

This chain connects TRBV10-3 to TRBJ2-3; perhaps TRBD2 as D (5 bases). This CDR3 region has 14 residues. Germline CDR1 reads ENHRY; CDR2 reads SYGVKD. The ends were cut back, 1 base at V and 2 bases at J, with 7 bases in the middle. CDR3 nucleotide sequence: TGTGCCATCAGTGAGTATGGACTCACAGATACGCAGTATTTT. It specifies CAISEYGLTDTQYF.

The chain links TRBV29-1 to TRBJ2-7; 10 bases match TRBD1. This CDR3 has 13 amino acids. Germline CDR1 SQVTM, CDR2 ANQGSEA. V lost 6 bases, J lost 7 bases, and 9 bases stayed unmatched. Written as DNA, the CDR3 is TGCAGCGTCCGGGGGACAGGGGCTGGGGAGCAGTACTTC. Translated, it gives CSVRGTGAGEQYF.

This clone was counted only a few times. This sequence joins TRBV7-3 and TRBJ2-2; D is possibly TRBD1 (6 bases). The CDR3 has 15 residues. Germline CDR1 SGHTA, CDR2 FQGTGA. Trimming cost V 3 bases and J 5 bases, with 13 bases left between them. CDR3 nucleotides: TGTGCCAGCAGCTTGGACAGCCAAAGGACCGGGGAGCTGTTTTTT. Translating it yields CASSLDSQRTGELFF.

The V and J genes are TRBV15 and TRBJ1-5, with no clear D. The germline V gene encodes CDR1 LNHNV and CDR2 YYDKDF (reference sequence). The CDR3 consists of 15 residues. Trimming took off 5 bases at V and 2 bases at J, with 13 bases between the two ends. The CDR3: CATSPRRGGNQPQHF. Here the CDR3 DNA reads TGTGCCACCAGCCCGAGGCGGGGTGGCAATCAGCCCCAGCATTTT.

V usage is TRBV4-3 and J usage is TRBJ2-2, with 12 bases matching TRBD2. Germline CDR1 and CDR2: LGHNA and YSLEER. The V gene end was trimmed by 0 bases and the J gene end by 1 base; junction bases not matched to a gene: 6. The CDR3 is 19 residues long. The CDR3 bases are TGCGCCAGCAGCCAAGAATGGCTAGCGGGGGGGCGGAACACCGGGGAGCTGTTTTTT. Translated, it gives CASSQEWLAGGRNTGELFF.

In this sample, this clone turned up a few times. This chain links TRBV4-2 with TRBJ2-5, with a tentative D call TRBD1 (6 bases). This CDR3 spans 16 amino acids. Germline loops: CDR1 LGHNA, CDR2 YNFKEQ. The V gene lost 0 bases and the J gene lost 7 bases, with 18 bases spanning the gap. The CDR3 nucleotides are TGTGCCAGCAGCCAAGAGACAGGCCCCAAGAGTGGGACCCAGTACTTC. Translation gives CASSQETGPKSGTQYF.

A word on this clone: Sequence at one end of the junction differs from germline and may be a read error. Other DNA sequences of this sample code for an identical CDR3. The chain links TRBV25-1 to TRBJ1-3, with D perhaps matching TRBD1 (5 bases). The CDR3 runs to 16 residues. In germline, CDR1 is MGHDK, CDR2 SYGVNS. The CDR3 reads CASSPLGGSSGNTIYF. Written as DNA, the CDR3 is TGCGCCAGCAGTCCTTTGGGGGGGAGCTCTGGAAACACCATATATTTT.

Concerning this clone: An end of the junction does not agree with germline; a read error may underlie this. Other DNA sequences in the same sample also yield this CDR3. The chain has TRBV10-2 and TRBJ1-5, with D possibly matching TRBD1 (5 bases). This CDR3 is 11 amino acids long. Germline CDR1 and CDR2: WSHSY and SAAADI. The CDR3 DNA is TGCGCCAGTGGGGGGTGGGAGCCCCAGCATTTC. It yields the protein CASGGWEPQHF.

The chain uses TRBV6-6 and TRBJ1-5, with D possibly TRBD1 on 5 matching bases. The germline V gene has CDR1 MNHNY and CDR2 SVGAGI (reference sequence). The V end was cut by 4 bases, the J end by 3 bases, with 10 bases between. This CDR3 has 14 residues. CDR3 sequence reads: CASSSAGFNQPQHF. CDR3 DNA sequence: TGTGCCAGCAGTTCCGCAGGGTTCAATCAGCCCCAGCATTTT.

J is TRBJ2-7 and V is TRBV7-6; 7 positions agree with TRBD1. With 8 bases clipped from V and 5 bases from J, the junction kept 9 bases outside the gene matches. Germline lookup yields CDR1 SGHVS and CDR2 FNYEAQ. The CDR3 contains 13 residues. In nucleotides, the CDR3 is TGTGCCAGCGGACCTACAGGGGACCACGAGCAGTACTTC. It yields the protein CASGPTGDHEQYF.

This clone appeared once. The V gene is TRBV28, the J gene TRBJ2-1, with D uncertain. Per the germline V gene, CDR1 is MDHEN and CDR2 is SYDVKM. Trimming shortened V by 6 bases and J by 6 bases, and 12 bases separated the two germline ends. CDR3 length: 13 residues. The CDR3 loop is CASSPPPGNEQFF. The DNA of the CDR3 is TGTGCCAGCAGCCCTCCCCCCGGCAATGAGCAGTTCTTC.

The rearrangement joins TRBV7-2 to TRBJ1-5; 8 nucleotides match TRBD1. The CDR3 length is 15 residues. Looked up from germline, CDR1 is SGHTA and CDR2 is FQGNSA. V shed 5 bases, J shed 1 base, and the junction held 4 bases outside the gene matches. The CDR3 loop reads CASSPTGVSNQPQHF. In nucleotides, the CDR3 is TGTGCCAGCAGCCCGACAGGGGTAAGCAATCAGCCCCAGCATTTT.

The count of this clone is one. The chain carries TRBV15 and TRBJ2-7, with 7 bases identical to TRBD1. This CDR3 spans 15 amino acids. V dropped 0 bases and J dropped 2; count of bases not matched to a gene: 4. From germline, CDR1 is LNHNV and CDR2 YYDKDF (reference sequence). In DNA form, the CDR3 reads TGTGCCACCAGCAGAGAGGGCAGGGGGACCTACGAGCAGTACTTC. Its protein is CATSREGRGTYEQYF.

This chain connects TRBV29-1 to TRBJ2-7, with 13 bases fitting TRBD2. Germline V gene lookup returns CDR1 SQVTM and CDR2 ANQGSEA. CDR3 size: 13 residues. V dropped 6 bases and J dropped 4; count of bases not matched to a gene: 3. CDR3 nucleotides: TGCAGCGTCGGGACTAGCGGGAATTACGAGCAGTACTTC. Encoded protein: CSVGTSGNYEQYF.

The chain joins TRBV27 to TRBJ2-1, with 10 bases aligning to TRBD2. CDR1 and CDR2 from the germline V gene are MNHEY and SMNVEV (reference sequence). The CDR3 contains 15 residues. Unmatched junction bases numbered 9, after V lost 5 bases and J lost 8 bases. This CDR3 reads CASSLGSGRADEQFF. The CDR3 nucleotides are TGTGCCAGCAGTCTCGGCAGCGGGAGGGCCGATGAGCAGTTCTTC.

This clone has only one observation. V is TRBV7-2 and J is TRBJ2-7; the match to TRBD1 covers 8 bases. The CDR3 loop spans 14 amino acids. CDR1 and CDR2 from the germline V gene are SGHTA and FQGNSA. V shed 3 bases, J shed 4 bases, and the junction held 5 bases outside the gene matches. The CDR3 reads CASSFSRGQYEQYF. CDR3 coding DNA: TGTGCCAGCAGCTTTTCCAGGGGGCAGTACGAGCAGTACTTC.

The chain combines TRBV4-3 with TRBJ2-1; TRBD2 matches 7 bases. This CDR3 comprises 15 residues. Germline CDR1 reads LGHNA; CDR2 reads YSLEER. V lost 2 bases and J lost 9; bases outside the gene matches: 10. CDR3: CASSQWEGLGGEQFF. CDR3 DNA sequence: TGCGCCAGCAGCCAATGGGAGGGGCTGGGAGGTGAGCAGTTCTTC.

Comment on this clone: The junction shows a germline mismatch at one end, possibly a read error. J is TRBJ2-2 and V is TRBV7-2, with a weak D call TRBD2 (5 bases). CDR1 is SGHTA and CDR2 is FQGNSA in the germline V gene. The CDR3 extends over 14 amino acids. Here the CDR3 DNA reads TGTGCCAGCAGCACCGACGGGAACGCCGGGGAGCTGTTTTTT. Encoded protein: CASSTDGNAGELFF.

The V and J genes are TRBV5-4 and TRBJ2-5; 7 bases line up with TRBD2. The germline V gene encodes CDR1 SGHNT and CDR2 YYREEE (reference sequence). The CDR3 sequence is 15 residues long. Losses at the gene ends were 4 bases for V and 5 bases for J; bases not matched to a gene: 11. CDR3 DNA: TGTGCCAGCAGCCTCACCGGACTAGGCACGGAGACCCAGTACTTC. Translating gives CASSLTGLGTETQYF. The full variable domain, in which reference TRBV5-4 and TRBJ2-5 provide the parts outside the CDR3, is ETGVTQSPTHLIKTRGQQVTLRCSSQSGHNTVSWYQQALGQGPQFIFQYYREEENGRGNFPPRFSGLQFPNYSSELNVNALELDDSALYLCASSLTGLGTETQYFGPGTRLLVL.

The gene calls are TRBV7-2 and TRBJ2-5; 8 bases map to TRBD1. The CDR3 extends over 16 amino acids. The V gene's germline CDR1 is SGHTA and CDR2 FQGNSA. V lost 4 bases, J lost 5 bases, and 12 bases stayed unmatched. The CDR3 DNA sequence: TGTGCCAGCAGCTCCCCATCCGGACAGGGTAGTGAGACCCAGTACTTC. Residues: CASSSPSGQGSETQYF.

The V gene is TRBV7-9, the J gene TRBJ1-2; no clear D gene. The germline V gene encodes CDR1 SEHNR and CDR2 FQNEAQ (reference sequence). With 1 base removed from V and 7 bases from J, the gap between germline ends came to 19 bases. The CDR3 has 16 amino acids. CDR3 bases: TGTGCCAGCAGCTTAGGACACCCGACCTACCCTGGTGGCTACACCTTC. Encoded protein: CASSLGHPTYPGGYTF.

The chain uses TRBV7-2 and TRBJ2-5; the D is unclear. CDR1 is SGHTA, CDR2 FQGNSA, per germline. This CDR3 has 14 amino acids. Trimming pared 3 bases from V and 4 bases from J, leaving 12 bases between. CDR3 coding DNA: TGTGCCAGCAGCTTTATCGGTGGTGTAGAGACCCAGTACTTC. Translated: CASSFIGGVETQYF.

The V call is TRBV12-2, the J call TRBJ1-2; the DNA was not used to check the table's D call, TRBD1. TRBV12-2 is a known pseudogene. CDR3 length equals 15 residues. CDR3 region: CASRTRDTPYYGYTF. In DNA, the CDR3 is TGTGCAAGTCGCACTCGGGACACACCTTACTATGGCTACACCTTC.

In regard to this clone: At one end the junction does not follow the germline gene, possibly because of a read error. The rearrangement joins TRBV7-9 to TRBJ2-7; 10 nucleotides line up with TRBD2. CDR3 length equals 16 residues. CDR1 is SEHNR and CDR2 is FQNEAQ in the germline V gene (reference sequence). CDR3 protein: CSSSSWLAGAVGEQYF. The CDR3 DNA is TGTTCCAGCAGCTCCTGGCTAGCGGGAGCGGTAGGCGAGCAGTACTTC.

The chain employs TRBV7-9 and TRBJ2-1, with D maybe TRBD2 (6 bases). V was shortened by 4 bases and J by 9 bases, with 19 bases between the two germline ends. The CDR3 is 15 residues long. CDR1 and CDR2 from the germline V gene are SEHNR and FQNEAQ (reference sequence). CDR3 amino acids: CASSWVGAVGGEQFF. In DNA, the CDR3 is TGTGCCAGCAGCTGGGTCGGGGCGGTGGGGGGTGAGCAGTTCTTC.

This sequence joins TRBV7-9 and TRBJ1-2; TRBD1 matches at 7 bases. V trimming: 0 bases; J trimming: 4 bases; junction bases outside the gene matches: 11. CDR3 size: 17 residues. Per the germline V gene, CDR1 is SEHNR and CDR2 is FQNEAQ (reference sequence). The CDR3 sequence is CASSLAPPGQRSYGYTF. The CDR3 DNA reads as TGTGCCAGCAGCTTAGCCCCGCCGGGACAGCGTTCCTATGGCTACACCTTC. Based on the CDR3 plus reference TRBV7-9 and TRBJ1-2, the full variable domain is DTGVSQNPRHKITKRGQNVTFRCDPISEHNRLYWYRQTLGQGPEFLTYFQNEAQLEKSRLLSDRFSAERPKGSFSTLEIQRTEQGDSAMYLCASSLAPPGQRSYGYTFGSGTRLTVV.